This T cell receptor beta chain was identified in a study of blood T cells in healthy people across ages. Looking at the study overall: About one barcoded beta molecule per two T cells came from capture by template switching.

Collection of ten milliliters of peripheral blood was performed for each donor. This clonotype was picked up a small number of times. A second PCR of 7 to 11 cycles used a sample-barcoded 5' primer and a J-beta primer mix. TCRdb re-called the 5' RACE reads with MiXCR, one entry per CDR3 protein. The sample holds more than 550,000 distinct CDR3 sequences, around a fifth seen once. This CDR3 contains 15 residues. The V and J ends lost 6 bases and 9 bases, in that order; junction bases with no gene match: 13. CDR1 is SNHLY and CDR2 is FYNNEI in the germline V gene. The rearrangement links TRBV2 to TRBJ2-4, with TRBD2 matching 8 bases. The sequence was collected from a man between 65 and 85 years old in good health. Sequenced: blood. The DNA for the CDR3 is TGTGCCAGCAGGGGAACGGGGGATCGGGAGGGCATTCAGTACTTC. Translating it yields CASRGTGDREGIQYF.